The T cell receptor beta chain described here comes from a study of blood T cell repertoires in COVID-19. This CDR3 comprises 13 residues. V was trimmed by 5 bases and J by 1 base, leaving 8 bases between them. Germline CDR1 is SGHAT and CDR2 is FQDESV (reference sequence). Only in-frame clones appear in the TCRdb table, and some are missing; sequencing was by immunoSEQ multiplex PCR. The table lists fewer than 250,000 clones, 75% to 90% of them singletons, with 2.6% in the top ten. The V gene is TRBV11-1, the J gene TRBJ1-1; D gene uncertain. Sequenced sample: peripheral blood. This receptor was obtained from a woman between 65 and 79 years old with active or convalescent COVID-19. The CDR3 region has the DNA TGTGCCAGCAGCATAGGAGGGAACACTGAAGCTTTCTTT. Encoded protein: CASSIGGNTEAFF.